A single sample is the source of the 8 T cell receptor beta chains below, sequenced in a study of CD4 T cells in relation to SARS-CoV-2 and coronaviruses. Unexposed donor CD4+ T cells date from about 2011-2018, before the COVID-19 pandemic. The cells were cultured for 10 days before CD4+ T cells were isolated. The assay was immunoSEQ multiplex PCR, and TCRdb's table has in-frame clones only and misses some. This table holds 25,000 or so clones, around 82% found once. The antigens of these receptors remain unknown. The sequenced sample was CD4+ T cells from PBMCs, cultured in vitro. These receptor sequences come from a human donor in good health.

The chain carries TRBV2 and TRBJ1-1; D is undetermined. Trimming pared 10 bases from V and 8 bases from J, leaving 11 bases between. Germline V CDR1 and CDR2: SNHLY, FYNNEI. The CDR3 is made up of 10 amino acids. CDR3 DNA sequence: TGTGCCACGGGTCGTAGGGAAGCTTTCTTT. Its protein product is CATGRREAFF. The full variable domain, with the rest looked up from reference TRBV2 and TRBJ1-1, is EPEVTQTPSHQVTQMGQEVILRCVPISNHLYFYWYRQILGQKVEFLVSFYNNEISEKSEIFDDQFSVERPDGSNFTLKIRSTKLEDSAMYFCATGRREAFFGQGTRLTVV.

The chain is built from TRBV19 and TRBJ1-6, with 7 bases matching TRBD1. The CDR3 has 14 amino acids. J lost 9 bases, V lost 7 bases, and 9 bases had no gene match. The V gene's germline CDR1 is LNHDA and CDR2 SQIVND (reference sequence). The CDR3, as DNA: TGTGCCAGTAAGCTCCAGGGGGAACTTTCACCCCTCCACTTT. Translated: CASKLQGELSPLHF.

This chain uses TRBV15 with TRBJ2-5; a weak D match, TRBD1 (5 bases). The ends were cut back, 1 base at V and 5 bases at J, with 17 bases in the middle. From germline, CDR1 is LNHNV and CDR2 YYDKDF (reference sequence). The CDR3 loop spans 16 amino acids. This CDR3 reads CATSRGTSSPWETQYF. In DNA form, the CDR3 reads TGTGCCACCAGCAGAGGGACATCGTCCCCGTGGGAGACCCAGTACTTC.

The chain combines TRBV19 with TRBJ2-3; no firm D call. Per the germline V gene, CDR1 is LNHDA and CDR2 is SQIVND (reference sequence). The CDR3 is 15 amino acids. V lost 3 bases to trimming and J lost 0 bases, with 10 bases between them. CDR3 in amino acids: CASSIAGPSTDTQYF. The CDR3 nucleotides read TGTGCCAGTAGTATTGCCGGCCCTAGCACAGATACGCAGTATTTT.

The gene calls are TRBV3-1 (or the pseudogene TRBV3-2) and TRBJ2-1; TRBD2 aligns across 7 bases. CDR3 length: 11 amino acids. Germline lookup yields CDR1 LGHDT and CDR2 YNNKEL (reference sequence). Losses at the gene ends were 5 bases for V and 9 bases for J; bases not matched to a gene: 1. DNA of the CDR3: TGTGCCAGCAGCACGGGGGGTGAGCAGTTCTTC. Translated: CASSTGGEQFF.

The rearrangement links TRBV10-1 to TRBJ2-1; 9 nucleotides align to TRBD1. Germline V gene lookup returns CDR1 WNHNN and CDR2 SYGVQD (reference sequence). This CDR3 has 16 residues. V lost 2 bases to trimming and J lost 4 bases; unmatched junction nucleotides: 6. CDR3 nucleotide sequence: TGCGCCAGCAGTGAGGATGGGACAGGGTCTTACAATGAGCAGTTCTTC. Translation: CASSEDGTGSYNEQFF.

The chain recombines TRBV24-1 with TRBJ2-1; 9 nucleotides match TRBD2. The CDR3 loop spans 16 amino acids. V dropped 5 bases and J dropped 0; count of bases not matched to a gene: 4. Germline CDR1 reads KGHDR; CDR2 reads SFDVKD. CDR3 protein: CATSGPSGDSYNEQFF. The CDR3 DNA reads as TGTGCCACCAGTGGTCCTAGCGGGGACTCCTACAATGAGCAGTTCTTC.

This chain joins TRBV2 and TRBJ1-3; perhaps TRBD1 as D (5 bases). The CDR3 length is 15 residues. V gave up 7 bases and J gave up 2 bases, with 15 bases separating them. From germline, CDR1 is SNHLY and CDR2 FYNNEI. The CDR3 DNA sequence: TGTGCCAGCAATTCCGGGACGTCCACTGGAAACACCATATATTTT. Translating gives CASNSGTSTGNTIYF.